This is a list of T cell receptor beta chains from one sample in a study of shared clonotypes between healthy human individuals. Clones were sequenced by immunoSEQ multiplex PCR, and TCRdb holds only the in-frame ones, with some missing. The sample yields about 2.4 million clones, 93% seen once. Sequenced: naive CD4+ T cells from PBMCs. These receptors originate from a man aged 18-30 years in good health. Some clones in this sample may be carry-over from other donors' samples. Each CDR3 is given with its conserved first and last residue. The order of the fields is V gene, J gene, CDR3 protein.

V: TRBV5-1; J: TRBJ2-2; CDR3: CASSLQAGGNTGELFF
V: TRBV28; J: TRBJ2-7; CDR3: CASSFTPSMAEQYF
V: TRBV11-2; J: TRBJ2-1; CDR3: CASSLGSGEYNEQFF
V: TRBV6-5; J: TRBJ1-2; CDR3: CASGGQGDRGYTF
V: TRBV6-5; J: TRBJ2-1; CDR3: CASSYEGLDTNEQFF
V: TRBV10-2; J: TRBJ2-7; CDR3: CASGGRVSYEQYF
V: TRBV7-9; J: TRBJ1-6; CDR3: CASSLEGTTAPLHF
V: TRBV6-1; J: TRBJ1-3; CDR3: CASSQGNTIYF
V: TRBV10-2; J: TRBJ2-2; CDR3: CASRGTSSPPNTGELFF
V: TRBV29-1; J: TRBJ2-3; CDR3: CSVKRTSGTDTQYF
V: TRBV5-1; J: TRBJ1-1; CDR3: CTSSAGGPEAFF
V: TRBV7-9; J: TRBJ2-5; CDR3: CASSLLQGVETQYF
V: TRBV7-2; J: TRBJ2-5; CDR3: CASSLRSAKERETQYF
V: TRBV14; J: TRBJ2-3; CDR3: CASSQVGDTQYF
V: TRBV28; J: TRBJ2-1; CDR3: CASLEGTGNNEQFF
V: TRBV28; J: TRBJ1-1; CDR3: CASSLRAGGSSEAFF
V: TRBV5-6; J: TRBJ1-2; CDR3: CASSLGGGYTF
V: TRBV14; J: TRBJ2-4; CDR3: CASSQDLVAKNIQYF
V: TRBV13; J: TRBJ2-1; CDR3: CASSLKLEGVYNEQFF
V: TRBV7-2; J: TRBJ2-2; CDR3: CASSFPPIAGIGELFF
V: TRBV11-3; J: TRBJ2-1; CDR3: CASSLEYSSSYNEQFF
V: TRBV28; J: TRBJ1-2; CDR3: CASSSPLDTESGGYTF
V: TRBV7-2; J: TRBJ2-7; CDR3: CASSLLGLAGDEQYF
V: TRBV5-8; J: TRBJ2-1; CDR3: CASSTGRAIWNEQFF
V: TRBV11-3; J: TRBJ2-1; CDR3: CASSPSGTSGRNEQFF
V: TRBV6-1; J: TRBJ1-2; CDR3: CASSEDGSEGYGYTF
V: TRBV19; J: TRBJ2-3; CDR3: CASSIPHLGDTQYF
V: TRBV2; J: TRBJ2-3; CDR3: CASSDRADTQYF
V: TRBV9; J: TRBJ2-7; CDR3: CASSVGGRGGTYEQYF
V: TRBV7-9; J: TRBJ2-2; CDR3: CASSPSPQSNTGELFF
V: TRBV13; J: TRBJ2-2; CDR3: CASSFLSPQQGAGELFF
V: TRBV28; J: TRBJ2-7; CDR3: CASSSILARHRAYEQYF
V: TRBV5-6; J: .; CDR3: CASSQTSKSSYEQYF
V: TRBV28; J: TRBJ2-7; CDR3: CASSRDNQYF
V: TRBV29-1; J: TRBJ2-7; CDR3: CSVGRFDEQYF
V: TRBV18; J: TRBJ2-7; CDR3: CASSPRRDRGTSGSYEQYF
V: TRBV5-6; J: TRBJ2-6; CDR3: CASSETGAGANVLTF
V: TRBV27; J: TRBJ2-1; CDR3: CASSWGTAPYNEQFF
V: TRBV14; J: TRBJ2-1; CDR3: CASSPLGSGTYNEQFF
V: TRBV28; J: TRBJ2-7; CDR3: CASSLGLAGGGSYEQYF
V: TRBV29-1; J: TRBJ2-7; CDR3: CSVVYQGTYEQYF
V: TRBV2; J: TRBJ2-5; CDR3: CASSWDTRTGETQYF
V: TRBV29-1; J: TRBJ2-3; CDR3: CSGNRGLSTDTQYF
V: TRBV7-9; J: TRBJ2-1; CDR3: CANSLTGRDEQFF
V: TRBV20-1; J: TRBJ2-7; CDR3: CSGGRTHEQYF
V: TRBV18; J: TRBJ2-3; CDR3: CASSPPSARADTQYF
V: TRBV19; J: TRBJ2-2; CDR3: CASSKSTSGRIGNTGELFF
V: TRBV5-1; J: TRBJ2-7; CDR3: CASSIPGRYEQYF
V: TRBV9; J: TRBJ1-3; CDR3: CASSVGGNGPGNTIYF
V: TRBV28; J: TRBJ2-3; CDR3: CASRGGVTDTQYF
V: TRBV9; J: TRBJ1-1; CDR3: CASSLGGALDRVAFF
V: TRBV5-6; J: TRBJ1-1; CDR3: CASSLGRGTDSEAFF
V: TRBV28; J: TRBJ2-5; CDR3: CASSQPRDLGTQYF
V: TRBV7-2; J: TRBJ2-7; CDR3: CASNMGGAPYEQYF
V: TRBV10-1; J: TRBJ2-5; CDR3: CASSERTSEETQYF